One and the same sample provided the 14 T cell receptor beta chains below, sequenced in a study of PD-L1 blockade in urothelial cancer (dated by TCRdb to 2017 to 2019). This specimen's time point label, per the study, means: pretreatment peripheral blood. Library creation used the immunoSEQ multiplex PCR assay. TCRdb limited this immuneACCESS table to in-frame rearrangements with V and J called. A share of clones is missing; checked studies link under half to unresolved V genes, and the rest is unexplained. The sample table records under 60,000 clones; 80% to 90% of these occur just once. The ten largest make up 3% to 4% of the sample. Sequences were derived from PBMCs, sampled around atezolizumab (anti-PD-L1) treatment. The receptor set was obtained from a man aged 70-80 years with urothelial cancer.

The V gene is TRBV7-2, the J gene TRBJ2-7, with D possibly being TRBD2 (5 bases). Germline values: CDR1 SGHTA, CDR2 FQGNSA. This CDR3 region has 13 residues. The germline V and J ends were trimmed by 4 bases and 5 bases, with 12 bases remaining between them. The DNA of the CDR3 is TGTGCCAGCAGCTCTCGGGCGGGCGACGAGCAGTACTTC. Protein sequence: CASSSRAGDEQYF.

The genes are TRBV27 and TRBJ2-3; 9 bases agree with TRBD1. CDR1 MNHEY and CDR2 SMNVEV come from the germline V gene (reference sequence). The CDR3 has 17 amino acids. V shed 2 bases, J shed 5 bases, and the junction held 11 bases outside the gene matches. In DNA form, the CDR3 reads TGTGCCAGCAGTTTAGAGGGGACAGGGAGGTTGGGAGATACGCAGTATTTT. This gives the protein CASSLEGTGRLGDTQYF.

V and J are TRBV6-1 and TRBJ1-2, with 11 bases matching TRBD1. CDR1 is MNHNS and CDR2 is SASEGT in the germline V gene. Trimming took 4 bases from V and 5 from J; bases not matched to a gene: 9. The CDR3 sequence is 16 residues long. CDR3 DNA sequence: TGTGCCAGCAGTGTGGGAGCTGGGACAGGGGGTTATGGCTACACCTTC. Its protein product is CASSVGAGTGGYGYTF.

The gene calls are TRBV28 and TRBJ1-2; D gene uncertain. The CDR3 consists of 16 residues. The V and J ends lost 4 bases and 0 bases respectively, with 15 bases between them. CDR1 and CDR2 from the germline V gene are MDHEN and SYDVKM. The DNA for the CDR3 is TGTGCCAGCAGTTCGCCCCTCTGGCACGCTAACTATGGCTACACCTTC. It is translated as CASSSPLWHANYGYTF.

This clone was counted between two and nine times. The chain links TRBV29-1 to TRBJ1-2, with 8 bases identical to TRBD1. CDR3 length: 14 residues. Trimming took 4 bases from V and 5 from J; bases not matched to a gene: 9. Per the germline V gene, CDR1 is SQVTM and CDR2 is ANQGSEA. For the CDR3, the DNA is TGCAGCGTTGGGGCAGGGGGCATGTTTTATGGCTACACCTTC. It codes for CSVGAGGMFYGYTF.

The CDR3 loop is CASTLSRGNEQFF. CDR3 DNA: TGTGCCAGCACCCTGAGCAGGGGCAATGAGCAGTTCTTC. The chain couples TRBV7-2 to TRBJ2-1; tentative D call: TRBD1 (6 bases). CDR1 SGHTA and CDR2 FQGNSA come from the germline V gene. The CDR3 consists of 13 residues. The germline V and J ends were trimmed by 7 bases and 6 bases, with 13 bases remaining between them.

This chain joins TRBV7-9 and TRBJ2-5, with TRBD1 matching over 11 bases. V shed 6 bases, J shed 5 bases, and the junction held 8 bases outside the gene matches. The CDR3 is 15 amino acids. CDR1 is SEHNR and CDR2 is FQNEAQ in the germline V gene (reference sequence). For the CDR3, the DNA is TGTGCCAGCAGTTCTAGGACAGGGGGCTATGAGACCCAGTACTTC. It translates to CASSSRTGGYETQYF.

The J gene is TRBJ2-7, the V gene TRBV4-2; 9 nucleotides agree with TRBD2. The length of the CDR3 is 18 residues. Per the germline V gene, CDR1 is LGHNA and CDR2 is YNFKEQ. J lost 2 bases, V lost 3 bases, and 14 bases had no gene match. The CDR3 region is CASSQGASGGLQPYEQYF. CDR3 DNA: TGTGCCAGCAGCCAGGGGGCCAGCGGGGGGCTCCAACCCTACGAGCAGTACTTC.

The chain employs TRBV11-2 and TRBJ2-7; D not certain. Germline loops: CDR1 SGHAT, CDR2 FQNNGV. This CDR3 has 14 residues. With 7 bases removed from V and 5 bases from J, the gap between germline ends came to 18 bases. Here the CDR3 reads CASISPNSFHEQYF. The CDR3 DNA sequence: TGTGCCAGCATCTCGCCTAACAGTTTCCACGAGCAGTACTTC. The full variable domain, in which reference TRBV11-2 and TRBJ2-7 provide the parts outside the CDR3, is EAGVAQSPRYKIIEKRQSVAFWCNPISGHATLYWYQQILGQGPKLLIQFQNNGVVDDSQLPKDRFSAERLKGVDSTLKIQPAKLEDSAVYLCASISPNSFHEQYFGPGTRLTVT.

The chain combines TRBV9 with TRBJ2-5; 8 nucleotides agree with TRBD1. CDR3 length equals 16 residues. V lost 0 bases, J lost 1 base, and 5 bases stayed unmatched. Germline V gene lookup returns CDR1 SGDLS and CDR2 YYNGEE. CDR3 region: CASSVGVGTGQETQYF. In nucleotides, the CDR3 is TGTGCCAGCAGCGTAGGAGTGGGGACAGGCCAAGAGACCCAGTACTTC. The complete variable domain, with remaining parts taken from reference TRBV9 and TRBJ2-5, reads DSGVTQTPKHLITATGQRVTLRCSPRSGDLSVYWYQQSLDQGLQFLIQYYNGEERAKGNILERFSAQQFPDLHSELNLSSLELGDSALYFCASSVGVGTGQETQYFGPGTRLLVL.

In DNA form, the CDR3 reads TGTGCCAGCACCCAGGACAGGCTAACACTCTACGAGCAGTACTTC. As protein: CASTQDRLTLYEQYF. The chain uses TRBV6-6 and TRBJ2-7; the match to TRBD1 covers 7 bases. This CDR3 has 15 residues. Per the germline V gene, CDR1 is MNHNY and CDR2 is SVGAGI (reference sequence). V shed 7 bases, J shed 3 bases, and the junction held 12 bases outside the gene matches.

The chain combines TRBV13 with TRBJ2-5; 11 bases line up with TRBD1. Germline V gives CDR1 PRHDT, CDR2 FYEKMQ (reference sequence). Losses at the gene ends were 5 bases for V and 1 base for J; bases not matched to a gene: 6. The CDR3 runs 16 residues. The CDR3 DNA follows: TGTGCCAGCAGCCCGACGGGGACAGGGGGCCAAGAGACCCAGTACTTC. As protein: CASSPTGTGGQETQYF.

V and J are TRBV5-4 and TRBJ2-5; unclear D gene. The CDR3 loop spans 15 amino acids. V lost 0 bases, J lost 5 bases, and 14 bases lay in between. Germline V CDR1 and CDR2: SGHNT, YYREEE (reference sequence). This CDR3 is CASSLGRPTMETQYF. The DNA of the CDR3 is TGTGCCAGCAGCTTGGGCCGACCGACAATGGAGACCCAGTACTTC. The whole variable domain, remainder taken from reference TRBV5-4 and TRBJ2-5, is ETGVTQSPTHLIKTRGQQVTLRCSSQSGHNTVSWYQQALGQGPQFIFQYYREEENGRGNFPPRFSGLQFPNYSSELNVNALELDDSALYLCASSLGRPTMETQYFGPGTRLLVL.

This chain connects TRBV5-1 to TRBJ2-6; D remains unclear. The germline V gene has CDR1 SGHRS and CDR2 YFSETQ. CDR3 length: 17 amino acids. The ends were cut back, 3 bases at V and 0 bases at J, with 13 bases in the middle. The CDR3 coding sequence is TGCGCCAGCAGCTCGCCGAGGTCCAGCTCTGGGGCCAACGTCCTGACTTTC. This translates into CASSSPRSSSGANVLTF.